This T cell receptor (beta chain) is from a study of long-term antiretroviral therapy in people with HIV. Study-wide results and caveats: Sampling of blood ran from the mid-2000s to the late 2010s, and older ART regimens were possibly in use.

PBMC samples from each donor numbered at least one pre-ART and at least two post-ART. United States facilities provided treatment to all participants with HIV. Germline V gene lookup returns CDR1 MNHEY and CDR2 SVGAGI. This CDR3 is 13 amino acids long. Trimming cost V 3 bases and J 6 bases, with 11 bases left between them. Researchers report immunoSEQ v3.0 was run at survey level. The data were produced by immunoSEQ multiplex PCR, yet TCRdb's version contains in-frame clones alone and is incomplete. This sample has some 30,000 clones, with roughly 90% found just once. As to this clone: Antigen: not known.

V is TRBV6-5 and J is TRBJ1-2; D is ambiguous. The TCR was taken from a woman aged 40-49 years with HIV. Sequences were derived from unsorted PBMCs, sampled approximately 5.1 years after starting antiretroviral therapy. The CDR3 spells CASSYWARDGYTF. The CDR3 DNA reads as TGTGCCAGCAGTTATTGGGCTAGAGATGGCTACACCTTC.